This TCR beta chain stems from a study of blood T cell repertoires in COVID-19. The CDR3 totals 14 residues. J gave up 6 bases and V 5 bases, and 6 bases lay outside the gene matches. Germline loops: CDR1 LNHDA, CDR2 SQIVND (reference sequence). Generated by immunoSEQ multiplex PCR, the TCRdb table keeps only in-frame clones and is missing some. The sample has some 290,000 clones, approximately 90% seen once; the top ten hold about 3.6%. Sequences were obtained from peripheral blood. This clonotype was sampled from a man aged 18 to 30 with active or convalescent COVID-19. J is TRBJ2-1 and V is TRBV19; TRBD2 aligns across 8 bases. Here the CDR3 DNA reads TGTGCCAGTAGTCGTTCCGGGAGGGCCAATGAGCAGTTCTTC. It yields the protein CASSRSGRANEQFF.